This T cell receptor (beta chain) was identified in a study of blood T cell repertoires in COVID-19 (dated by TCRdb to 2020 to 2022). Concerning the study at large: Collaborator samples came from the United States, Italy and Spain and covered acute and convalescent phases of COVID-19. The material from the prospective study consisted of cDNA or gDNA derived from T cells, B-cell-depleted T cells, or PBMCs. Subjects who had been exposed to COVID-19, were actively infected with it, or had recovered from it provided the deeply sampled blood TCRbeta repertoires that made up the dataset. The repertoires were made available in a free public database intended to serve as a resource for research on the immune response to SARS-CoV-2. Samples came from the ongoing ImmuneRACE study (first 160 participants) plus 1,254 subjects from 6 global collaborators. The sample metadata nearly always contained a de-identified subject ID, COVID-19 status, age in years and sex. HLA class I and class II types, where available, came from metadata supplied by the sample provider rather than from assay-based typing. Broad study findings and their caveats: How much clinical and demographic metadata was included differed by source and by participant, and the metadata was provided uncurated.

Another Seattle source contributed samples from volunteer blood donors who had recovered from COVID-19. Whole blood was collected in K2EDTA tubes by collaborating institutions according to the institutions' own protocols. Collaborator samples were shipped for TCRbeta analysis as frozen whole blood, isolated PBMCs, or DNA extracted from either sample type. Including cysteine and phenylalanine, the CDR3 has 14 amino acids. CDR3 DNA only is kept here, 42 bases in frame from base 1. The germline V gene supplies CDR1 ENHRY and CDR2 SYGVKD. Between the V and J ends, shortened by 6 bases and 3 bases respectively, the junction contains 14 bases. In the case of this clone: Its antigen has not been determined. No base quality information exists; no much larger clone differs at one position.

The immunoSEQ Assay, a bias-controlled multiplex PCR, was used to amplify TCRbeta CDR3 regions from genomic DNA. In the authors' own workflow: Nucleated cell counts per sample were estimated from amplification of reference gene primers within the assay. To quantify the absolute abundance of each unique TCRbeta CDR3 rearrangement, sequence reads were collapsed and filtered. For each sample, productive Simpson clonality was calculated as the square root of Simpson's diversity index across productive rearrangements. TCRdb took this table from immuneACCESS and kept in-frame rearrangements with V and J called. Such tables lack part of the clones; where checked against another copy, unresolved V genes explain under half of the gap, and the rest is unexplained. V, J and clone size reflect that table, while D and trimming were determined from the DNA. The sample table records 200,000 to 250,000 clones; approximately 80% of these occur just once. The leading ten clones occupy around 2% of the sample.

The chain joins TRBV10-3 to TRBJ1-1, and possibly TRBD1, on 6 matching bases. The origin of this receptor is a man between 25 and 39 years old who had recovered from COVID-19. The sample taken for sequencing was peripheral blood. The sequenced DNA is TGTGCCATCAGCACCACAGGGTCCCACACTGAAGCTTTCTTT. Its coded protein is CAISTTGSHTEAFF.